This section outlines one T cell receptor (beta chain) sequence together with its context. Its cognate antigen is unknown. The V gene's germline CDR1 is MNHNY and CDR2 SVGAGI (reference sequence). There are 15 residues in the CDR3. Losses at the gene ends were 2 bases for V and 9 bases for J; bases not matched to a gene: 10. Here immunoSEQ multiplex PCR was the method, and the copy in TCRdb shows in-frame clones only, minus some. The table lists over 20,000 clones, roughly 90% of them singletons. The data belong to a study of T cells in localized non-small cell lung cancer. Findings and caveats of the study: Maximal T cell clonality occurred in uninvolved adjacent lung, with tumor ranking below it. The study sequenced only one region of the tumor. As a result, intratumor heterogeneity could not be excluded and remains possible. Higher T cell density in the blood was associated with longer overall survival, whereas higher adjacent-lung clonality associated with shorter survival.

The TCR comes from a male donor older than 55 with stage II lung adenocarcinoma. V and J are TRBV6-6 and TRBJ2-4; 7 positions match TRBD1. This specimen was peripheral blood mononuclear cells, taken before any cancer treatment. The CDR3 is CASSYPRQGTLIQYF. The CDR3 region has the DNA TGTGCCAGCAGTTACCCCCGACAGGGTACCCTCATTCAGTACTTC.